The next 31 T cell receptor beta chains were all read from a single sample in a study of T cells after yellow fever vaccination. From the 5' RACE reads, TCRdb called clonotypes with MiXCR, one entry per CDR3 protein. The table lists some 29,000 distinct CDR3 sequences, 5% to 6% of them singletons. The specimen comprised CD8+ T cells sorted from PBMCs, sampled 10 days after the yellow fever booster vaccination. Receptors originate from a man younger than 40 who received the YFV17D yellow fever vaccine.

This clonotype was detected ten times or more. V usage is TRBV2 and J usage is TRBJ2-4, with no clear D. With 4 bases removed from V and 0 bases from J, the gap between germline ends came to 13 bases. Germline V lookup: CDR1 SNHLY, CDR2 FYNNEI. The CDR3 loop spans 16 amino acids. In DNA form, the CDR3 reads TGTGCCAGCAGTGCGCTGGGAAAAATAGCCAAAAACATTCAGTACTTC. It yields the protein CASSALGKIAKNIQYF. The full variable domain, with the rest looked up from reference TRBV2 and TRBJ2-4, is EPEVTQTPSHQVTQMGQEVILRCVPISNHLYFYWYRQILGQKVEFLVSFYNNEISEKSEIFDDQFSVERPDGSNFTLKIRSTKLEDSAMYFCASSALGKIAKNIQYFGAGTRLSVL.

This clonotype was observed at least ten times. The chain employs TRBV27 and TRBJ2-1; D is undetermined. There are 11 residues in the CDR3. V was shortened by 5 bases and J by 7 bases, with 6 bases between the two germline ends. Germline lookup yields CDR1 MNHEY and CDR2 SMNVEV (reference sequence). The CDR3 region has the DNA TGTGCCAGCAGTCCCGGGAATGAGCAGTTCTTC. Translated: CASSPGNEQFF.

This clonotype was picked up a small number of times. This chain connects TRBV4-1 to TRBJ2-7; 11 positions match TRBD2. V shed 0 bases, J shed 4 bases, and the junction held 17 bases outside the gene matches. CDR3 length: 20 amino acids. Germline lookup yields CDR1 MGHRA and CDR2 YSYEKL. For the CDR3, the DNA is TGCGCCAGCAGCCAAGATAGGTTGCTAGCGGGAGGCCCGGGGGGATACGAGCAGTACTTC. Encoded protein: CASSQDRLLAGGPGGYEQYF.

This clonotype has ten or more counts. This chain joins TRBV12-3 or TRBV12-4 and TRBJ2-5; TRBD2 aligns across 7 bases. This CDR3 region has 13 residues. V lost 8 bases to trimming and J lost 2 bases; unmatched junction nucleotides: 5. CDR3 sequence (DNA): TGTGCCAGCGCTTGGGGGGGGCAAGAGACCCAGTACTTC. Its protein product is CASAWGGQETQYF.

This clonotype was found many times. This chain joins TRBV6-5 and TRBJ1-1; the match to TRBD1 covers 7 bases. This CDR3 has 19 residues. V lost 0 bases and J lost 0; bases outside the gene matches: 13. CDR1 and CDR2 from the germline V gene are MNHEY and SVGAGI. CDR3 region: CASSYSSIAARGLNTEAFF. The CDR3, as DNA: TGTGCCAGCAGTTACTCGTCAATTGCGGCCAGGGGGTTGAACACTGAAGCTTTCTTT.

This clonotype came up many times. The gene calls are TRBV9 and TRBJ2-3; unclear D gene. The CDR3 contains 14 residues. V lost 3 bases to trimming and J lost 2 bases, with 10 bases between them. CDR1 and CDR2 (germline): SGDLS, YYNGEE. In DNA, the CDR3 is TGTGCCAGCAGCGGAGGCGGCTTCACAGATACGCAGTATTTT. Its protein product is CASSGGGFTDTQYF.

This clonotype was found many times. The genes are TRBV29-1 and TRBJ2-7; D possibly corresponds to TRBD2 (5 bases). The CDR3 is 13 amino acids. Germline V CDR1 and CDR2: SQVTM, ANQGSEA. Trimming stripped 6 bases from V and 4 bases from J, with 16 bases between. CDR3 residues: CSVTTWTVYEQYF. Here the CDR3 DNA reads TGCAGCGTGACTACCTGGACGGTTTACGAGCAGTACTTC.

This clonotype was picked up many times. This rearrangement joins TRBV20-1 to TRBJ2-7; D unclear. V was trimmed by 0 bases and J by 5 bases, leaving 14 bases between them. CDR1 DFQATT and CDR2 SNEGSKA come from the germline V gene (reference sequence). CDR3 size: 14 residues. The CDR3 sequence is CSARDLEWRDEQYF. The CDR3 nucleotides are TGCAGTGCTAGAGATTTAGAGTGGCGAGACGAGCAGTACTTC.

This clonotype was counted many times. The J gene is TRBJ2-1, the V gene TRBV7-8; TRBD2 matches at 12 bases. Per germline, CDR1 SGHVS and CDR2 FQNEAQ. V lost 0 bases and J lost 8; bases outside the gene matches: 5. This CDR3 spans 16 amino acids. CDR3 amino acids: CASSLATSGRMDEQFF. In nucleotides, the CDR3 is TGTGCCAGCAGCTTAGCAACTAGCGGGAGGATGGATGAGCAGTTCTTC.

This clonotype has a count of ten or more. The chain combines TRBV5-6 with TRBJ2-5, with TRBD2 matching 11 bases. CDR1 and CDR2 from the germline V gene are SGHDT and YYEEEE. The CDR3 contains 16 residues. Trimming cost V 0 bases and J 3 bases; bases outside gene matches: 4. The CDR3 coding sequence is TGTGCCAGCAGCTTGGCACTAGCGGGAGTCGAAGAGACCCAGTACTTC. This gives the protein CASSLALAGVEETQYF. Drawing the rest from reference TRBV5-6 and TRBJ2-5, the complete variable domain is DAGVTQSPTHLIKTRGQQVTLRCSPKSGHDTVSWYQQALGQGPQFIFQYYEEEERQRGNFPDRFSGHQFPNYSSELNVNALLLGDSALYLCASSLALAGVEETQYFGPGTRLLVL.

This clonotype was detected ten times or more. CDR3 loop: CASRVTGNLNTEAFF. DNA for the CDR3: TGTGCCAGCAGGGTTACAGGGAACTTGAACACTGAAGCTTTCTTT. The rearrangement joins TRBV12-3 or TRBV12-4 to TRBJ1-1; D perhaps matches TRBD1 (6 bases). This CDR3 is built from 15 residues. Trimming shortened V by 6 bases and J by 0 bases, and 14 bases separated the two germline ends.

This clonotype was observed at least ten times. The rearrangement uses TRBV12-3 or TRBV12-4 and TRBJ2-7; 12 nucleotides line up with TRBD1. Losses at the gene ends were 3 bases for V and 4 bases for J; bases not matched to a gene: 4. The CDR3 extends over 15 amino acids. The DNA of the CDR3 is TGTGCCAGCAGTTTCGAGGGACAGGGGGCATACGAGCAGTACTTC. Translating gives CASSFEGQGAYEQYF.

CDR3 bases: TGTGCCAGCAGCCCGACGGACCCGAGGGAGACCCAGTACTTC. Protein sequence: CASSPTDPRETQYF. The V and J genes are TRBV7-9 and TRBJ2-5, with D hard to call. This CDR3 is 14 amino acids long. Germline CDR1 SEHNR, CDR2 FQNEAQ (reference sequence). Trimming left V 5 bases short and J 5 bases short, with 15 bases between.

This clonotype was picked up many times. The chain has TRBV7-2 and TRBJ2-2; 8 bases fit TRBD1. The CDR3 runs to 19 residues. Trimming cost V 3 bases and J 0 bases; bases outside gene matches: 12. Germline loops: CDR1 SGHTA, CDR2 FQGNSA. The CDR3 sequence is CASSFYATPDRANTGELFF. CDR3 coding DNA: TGTGCCAGCAGCTTCTATGCGACCCCGGACAGGGCGAACACCGGGGAGCTGTTTTTT. Drawing the rest from reference TRBV7-2 and TRBJ2-2, the complete variable domain is GAGVSQSPSNKVTEKGKDVELRCDPISGHTALYWYRQSLGQGLEFLIYFQGNSAPDKSGLPSDRFSAERTGGSVSTLTIQRTQQEDSAVYLCASSFYATPDRANTGELFFGEGSRLTVL.

In its sample, this clonotype was seen many times. This chain's CDR3 is CASSSGTVSTDTQYF. CDR3 nucleotides: TGTGCCAGCAGTTCAGGGACAGTAAGCACAGATACGCAGTATTTT. The chain combines TRBV27 with TRBJ2-3; 7 bases are shared with TRBD1. The V gene end was trimmed by 4 bases and the J gene end by 0 bases; junction bases not matched to a gene: 4. CDR3 size: 15 residues. The germline V gene encodes CDR1 MNHEY and CDR2 SMNVEV (reference sequence).

This clonotype was detected ten times or more. The gene calls are TRBV12-3 or TRBV12-4 and TRBJ2-5, with 7 bases identical to TRBD1. This CDR3 is built from 15 residues. Trimming took 5 bases from V and 5 from J; bases not matched to a gene: 11. In DNA, the CDR3 is TGTGCCAGCAGTCCGCCTACAGGGGCAGGGGAGACCCAGTACTTC. Amino acid sequence: CASSPPTGAGETQYF.

The sample holds many counts of this clonotype. The chain uses TRBV5-1 and TRBJ2-7; a weak D match, TRBD1 (5 bases). V shed 3 bases and J shed 6 bases, with 10 bases lying between them. CDR3 length equals 12 residues. Germline assignment: CDR1 SGHRS and CDR2 YFSETQ. The CDR3 protein is CASSSPRAEQYF. The CDR3 region has the DNA TGCGCCAGCAGCTCACCCAGGGCCGAGCAGTACTTC.

The sample holds many counts of this clonotype. This chain connects TRBV12-3 or TRBV12-4 to TRBJ2-2, with D tentatively TRBD2 (6 bases). CDR3 length: 16 residues. Trimming left V 1 base short and J 7 bases short, with 16 bases between. CDR3 sequence: CASSLGLALESGELFF. CDR3 bases: TGTGCCAGCAGTTTAGGGCTAGCGTTAGAGAGCGGGGAGCTGTTTTTT.

At least ten counts were recorded for this clonotype. V gene TRBV9 combines with J gene TRBJ2-2, with a tentative D call TRBD2 (5 bases). The ends were cut back, 4 bases at V and 5 bases at J, with 9 bases in the middle. Germline V CDR1 and CDR2: SGDLS, YYNGEE. This CDR3 is 13 amino acids long. CDR3 sequence reads: CASSLAGTGELFF. For the CDR3, the DNA is TGTGCCAGCAGCCTTGCGGGTACCGGGGAGCTGTTTTTT.

This clonotype was picked up many times. The chain recombines TRBV11-2 with TRBJ2-3, with 7 bases matching TRBD2. V trimming: 6 bases; J trimming: 4 bases; junction bases outside the gene matches: 13. This CDR3 is 16 amino acids long. Germline V gives CDR1 SGHAT, CDR2 FQNNGV. The CDR3 sequence: CASSWGREAPSDTQYF. DNA for the CDR3: TGTGCCAGCAGTTGGGGCCGGGAGGCACCTTCAGATACGCAGTATTTT.

This clonotype was counted at least ten times. This chain connects TRBV27 to TRBJ1-1; D is possibly TRBD1 (5 bases). The CDR3 consists of 14 residues. V lost 5 bases and J lost 6, with 16 bases in between. Germline V gene lookup returns CDR1 MNHEY and CDR2 SMNVEV (reference sequence). CDR3 in amino acids: CASSVVRGIAEAFF. In DNA, the CDR3 is TGTGCCAGCAGTGTGGTGAGGGGAATAGCTGAAGCTTTCTTT.

This clonotype was counted many times. This sequence joins TRBV6-5 and TRBJ2-7; possibly TRBD1 for D (5 bases). This CDR3 region has 14 residues. The germline gives CDR1 MNHEY, CDR2 SVGAGI. The V gene lost 2 bases and the J gene lost 0 bases, with 8 bases spanning the gap. CDR3 DNA sequence: TGTGCCAGCAGTTACGACAGTTTCTCCTACGAGCAGTACTTC. Encoded protein: CASSYDSFSYEQYF.

This clonotype has at least ten counts. The chain is built from TRBV30 and TRBJ1-2; D is unresolved. The CDR3 spans 12 residues. Germline CDR1 GTSNPN, CDR2 SVGIG (reference sequence). Trimming shortened V by 0 bases and J by 8 bases, and 10 bases separated the two germline ends. CDR3: CAWSVPLGGYTF. As DNA, the CDR3 is TGTGCCTGGAGTGTACCCCTCGGAGGCTACACCTTC. Full variable domain (outside the CDR3, taken from reference TRBV30 and TRBJ1-2): SQTIHQWPATLVQPVGSPLSLECTVEGTSNPNLYWYRQAAGRGLQLLFYSVGIGQISSEVPQNLSASRPQDRQFILSSKKLLLSDSGFYLCAWSVPLGGYTFGSGTRLTVV.

This clonotype was picked up many times. This rearrangement joins TRBV7-9 to TRBJ2-1; D possibly uses TRBD1 or TRBD2 (5 bases each). Trimming removed 4 bases from V and 10 bases from J, with 17 bases in between. Per the germline V gene, CDR1 is SEHNR and CDR2 is FQNEAQ (reference sequence). The CDR3 contains 14 residues. The CDR3 sequence is CASSSTPSGDEQFF. The CDR3 region has the DNA TGTGCCAGCAGCTCCACCCCATCCGGGGACGAGCAGTTCTTC.

This clonotype showed up many times. The CDR3 nucleotides read TGTGCCAGCAGCCAAGGATGGCAGGGAGTGGAGACCCAGTACTTC. Protein: CASSQGWQGVETQYF. The chain combines TRBV4-2 with TRBJ2-5; D assignment may be TRBD1 or TRBD2 (5 bases each). CDR3 length: 15 amino acids. Germline loops: CDR1 LGHNA, CDR2 YNFKEQ. V lost 1 base and J 5 bases, leaving 14 bases between the germline ends.

This clonotype was recorded many times. This chain uses TRBV4-3 with TRBJ2-5; TRBD2 agrees at 8 bases. The germline CDR1 and CDR2 sequences are LGHNA and YSLEER. V trimming: 0 bases; J trimming: 2 bases; junction bases outside the gene matches: 11. This CDR3 is 18 amino acids long. CDR3 loop: CASSQDATSGGEQETQYF. In DNA form, the CDR3 reads TGCGCCAGCAGCCAAGATGCTACATCGGGAGGGGAGCAAGAGACCCAGTACTTC.

This clonotype was observed at least ten times. The chain joins TRBV12-3 or TRBV12-4 to TRBJ1-5; 7 nucleotides match TRBD1. This CDR3 has 17 amino acids. The ends lost 3 bases at V and 6 bases at J; junction bases unmatched: 14. The CDR3 coding sequence is TGTGCCAGCAGTTTTTCCCCCCTCAGGGGGGGAGGTCAGCCCCAGCATTTT. Residues: CASSFSPLRGGGQPQHF.

This clonotype was found many times. This chain uses TRBV11-3 with TRBJ2-3; the match to TRBD2 covers 14 bases. The CDR3 covers 15 residues. Looked up from germline, CDR1 is SGHNT and CDR2 is YENEEA. V dropped 5 bases and J dropped 6; count of bases not matched to a gene: 4. The CDR3 loop reads CASSQGLAGEDTQYF. Here the CDR3 DNA reads TGTGCCAGCAGCCAGGGACTAGCGGGAGAGGATACGCAGTATTTT.

This clonotype was counted ten times or more. The rearrangement joins TRBV16 to TRBJ2-7, with unresolved D. Trimming removed 0 bases from V and 4 bases from J, with 7 bases in between. The CDR3 has 13 residues. Germline V gene data show CDR1 as KGHSY and CDR2 as FQNENV. The CDR3 protein is CASSQSGLYEQYF. As DNA, the CDR3 is TGTGCCAGCAGCCAATCCGGGCTGTACGAGCAGTACTTC.

This clonotype came up many times. This sequence joins TRBV19 and TRBJ2-1; a possible D gene is TRBD1 (6 bases). Trimming stripped 3 bases from V and 7 bases from J, with 13 bases between. This CDR3 spans 14 amino acids. Germline V lookup: CDR1 LNHDA, CDR2 SQIVND (reference sequence). CDR3 residues: CASSIRGRHNEQFF. CDR3 nucleotide sequence: TGTGCCAGTAGTATTAGGGGGAGACATAATGAGCAGTTCTTC.

The sample holds many counts of this clonotype. This chain connects TRBV7-8 to TRBJ2-5, with TRBD2 matching over 10 bases. The CDR3 is made up of 15 amino acids. Germline CDR1 reads SGHVS; CDR2 reads FQNEAQ. Trimming took 5 bases from V and 1 from J; bases not matched to a gene: 4. The CDR3 loop reads CASSPGLAAQETQYF. The CDR3 DNA sequence: TGTGCCAGCAGCCCCGGACTAGCGGCCCAAGAGACCCAGTACTTC.